This entry lists 20 T cell receptor beta chains sequenced from one sample in a study of blood T cell repertoires in COVID-19 (dated by TCRdb to 2018 to 2020). Receptor libraries were prepared by the immunoSEQ multiplex PCR assay. Entries here come from immuneACCESS through TCRdb and include only in-frame sequences with V and J called. Some clones fail to appear in such tables; in the studies checked, an unresolved V gene covers under half of the shortfall, and the cause of the remainder is unknown. Counted in this sample were 100,000 to 150,000 clones; around 87% of them appeared once. The ten largest account for approximately 3.6% of the sample. Sequencing was performed on peripheral blood. Source of these receptors: a woman aged 55 to 70 with acute or convalescent COVID-19.

V usage is TRBV12-3 or TRBV12-4 and J usage is TRBJ1-4; D possibly corresponds to TRBD1 (6 bases). V was pared by 6 bases and J by 6 bases, with 11 bases between. The CDR3 is 13 amino acids. The CDR3 nucleotides are TGTGCCAGCAGGAACAGGGTGTATGAAAAACTGTTTTTT. Residues: CASRNRVYEKLFF.

This rearrangement joins TRBV9 to TRBJ1-1; the D is unclear. This CDR3 comprises 16 residues. The V gene lost 2 bases and the J gene lost 0 bases, with 14 bases spanning the gap. In germline, CDR1 is SGDLS, CDR2 YYNGEE. For the CDR3, the DNA is TGTGCCAGCAGCGTGGGCCCGGGCGGGCTGAACACTGAAGCTTTCTTT. Amino acid sequence: CASSVGPGGLNTEAFF.

This clone occurred once. The V and J genes are TRBV7-9 and TRBJ2-3, with 7 bases fitting TRBD2. The CDR3 runs to 15 residues. V was pared by 4 bases and J by 0 bases, with 4 bases of the junction left unmatched. Germline assignment: CDR1 SEHNR and CDR2 FQNEAQ (reference sequence). CDR3 sequence reads: CASSWGEGSTDTQYF. The CDR3 bases are TGTGCCAGCAGCTGGGGGGAGGGGAGCACAGATACGCAGTATTTT.

The gene calls are TRBV7-3 and TRBJ2-1; 7 nucleotides line up with TRBD2. Germline V gives CDR1 SGHTA, CDR2 FQGTGA. V shed 2 bases, J shed 7 bases, and the junction held 5 bases outside the gene matches. The CDR3 covers 14 residues. The CDR3 spells CASSLGGGQNEQFF. The CDR3 DNA reads TGTGCCAGCAGCTTAGGGGGAGGGCAAAATGAGCAGTTCTTC.

The CDR3 coding sequence is TGTGCCAGCAGCGTAGGGGCGGATTCCGGGACAGGGACAGCGGGGCTCTCCTACGAGCAGTACTTC. Translating it yields CASSVGADSGTGTAGLSYEQYF. The chain couples TRBV9 to TRBJ2-7; 9 bases are shared with TRBD1. The CDR3 extends over 22 amino acids. Unmatched junction bases numbered 22, after V lost 0 bases and J lost 0 bases. Looked up from germline, CDR1 is SGDLS and CDR2 is YYNGEE.

The chain uses TRBV19 and TRBJ1-1; D is ambiguous. CDR1 is LNHDA and CDR2 is SQIVND in the germline V gene (reference sequence). The CDR3 is 15 amino acids. The V end was cut by 1 base, the J end by 3 bases, with 12 bases between. The CDR3 DNA is TGTGCCAGTAGTATAGGGCCGGGAGTGGACACTGAAGCTTTCTTT. As protein: CASSIGPGVDTEAFF.

The CDR3 region is CASNRGSSNEKLFF. CDR3 nucleotide sequence: TGTGCCAGCAACAGGGGCTCTTCTAATGAAAAACTGTTTTTT. The gene calls are TRBV2 and TRBJ1-4, with 7 nucleotides matching TRBD1. Trimming cost V 7 bases and J 3 bases; bases outside gene matches: 5. The germline V gene has CDR1 SNHLY and CDR2 FYNNEI. There are 14 residues in the CDR3.

This clone was counted between two and nine times. This chain joins TRBV10-2 and TRBJ1-3; a possible D gene is TRBD1 (5 bases). The CDR3 totals 14 residues. V was pared by 5 bases and J by 1 base, with 9 bases between. The germline gives CDR1 WSHSY, CDR2 SAAADI. CDR3 in amino acids: CASSPGSSGNTIYF. Written as DNA, the CDR3 is TGCGCCAGCAGTCCAGGGTCTTCTGGAAACACCATATATTTT.

This clone was observed a single time. The V call is TRBV6-5, the J call TRBJ2-1, with 11 bases matching TRBD2. This CDR3 region has 15 residues. The trim removed 6 bases at V and 3 bases at J, leaving 4 bases unmatched. Germline values: CDR1 MNHEY, CDR2 SVGAGI. Here the CDR3 DNA reads TGTGCCAGCAGCGTTACTAGCGGGGGCTACAATGAGCAGTTCTTC. Its protein is CASSVTSGGYNEQFF.

CDR3 amino acids: CASSQRTSGKPSSYNEQFF. CDR3 nucleotide sequence: TGTGCCAGCAGCCAACGGACTAGCGGAAAGCCTAGCTCCTACAATGAGCAGTTCTTC. The chain combines TRBV4-2 with TRBJ2-1; 10 positions match TRBD2. This CDR3 comprises 19 residues. Germline CDR1 LGHNA, CDR2 YNFKEQ. With 2 bases clipped from V and 0 bases from J, the junction kept 10 bases outside the gene matches.

The gene calls are TRBV2 and TRBJ2-7; 10 bases are a match to TRBD1. The ends lost 8 bases at V and 2 bases at J; junction bases unmatched: 6. Germline lookup yields CDR1 SNHLY and CDR2 FYNNEI. The CDR3 totals 14 residues. The CDR3 sequence: CASGGTGVTYEQYV. The CDR3 DNA follows: TGTGCCAGCGGTGGGACAGGGGTGACCTACGAGCAGTACGTC.

The V and J genes are TRBV7-6 and TRBJ2-5, with TRBD2 matching over 7 bases. CDR1 and CDR2 from the germline V gene are SGHVS and FNYEAQ. The CDR3 runs 16 residues. V was clipped by 2 bases and J by 3 bases; unmatched bases: 9. CDR3 DNA: TGTGCCAGCAGCTTATTTGGCGGGACTATCGAAGAGACCCAGTACTTC. Translating gives CASSLFGGTIEETQYF.

This chain joins TRBV6-1 and TRBJ2-1; 8 bases are a match to TRBD2. V was clipped by 3 bases and J by 9 bases; unmatched bases: 7. The CDR3 sequence is 14 residues long. Germline V gene lookup returns CDR1 MNHNS and CDR2 SASEGT. The CDR3 sequence is CASSDILSGSEQFF. The CDR3 nucleotides are TGTGCCAGCAGTGATATTTTGAGCGGGAGTGAGCAGTTCTTC.

This chain links TRBV6-4 with TRBJ1-1; the D gene is possibly TRBD1 (5 bases). V was pared by 7 bases and J by 6 bases, with 24 bases between. The CDR3 extends over 16 amino acids. The germline V gene has CDR1 MRHNA and CDR2 SNTAGT. The CDR3 nucleotides are TGTGCCAGCATACGCCCACCGGGGGGTGTATACCCTGAAGCTTTCTTT. As protein: CASIRPPGGVYPEAFF.

The V call is TRBV6-5, the J call TRBJ1-1; possibly TRBD1 for D (6 bases). V was cut by 6 bases and J by 2 bases, with 13 bases left in between. Per germline, CDR1 MNHEY and CDR2 SVGAGI. This CDR3 is 14 amino acids long. The CDR3 coding sequence is TGTGCCAGCAGCCACAGGGTGGGAAACACTGAAGCTTTCTTT. Encoded protein: CASSHRVGNTEAFF.

This sequence joins TRBV19 and TRBJ2-2; D is perhaps TRBD2 (6 bases). Germline V gives CDR1 LNHDA, CDR2 SQIVND (reference sequence). The CDR3 extends over 16 amino acids. V dropped 7 bases and J dropped 4 bases, with 19 bases sitting between them. CDR3 in DNA: TGTGCCAGTACTACCTTGGGCGGGACGGGCACCGGGGAGCTGTTTTTT. Its protein is CASTTLGGTGTGELFF. The whole variable domain, remainder taken from reference TRBV19 and TRBJ2-2, is DGGITQSPKYLFRKEGQNVTLSCEQNLNHDAMYWYRQDPGQGLRLIYYSQIVNDFQKGDIAEGYSVSREKKESFPLTVTSAQKNPTAFYLCASTTLGGTGTGELFFGEGSRLTVL.

This chain uses TRBV15 with TRBJ2-1; tentative D call: TRBD2 (5 bases). The CDR3 length is 14 residues. Per the germline V gene, CDR1 is LNHNV and CDR2 is YYDKDF (reference sequence). The germline V and J ends were trimmed by 1 base and 6 bases, with 10 bases remaining between them. The CDR3 loop reads CATSRALAFNEQFF. Written as DNA, the CDR3 is TGTGCCACCAGCAGAGCTCTAGCCTTCAATGAGCAGTTCTTC. The full variable domain, rest sourced from reference TRBV15 and TRBJ2-1, is DAMVIQNPRYQVTQFGKPVTLSCSQTLNHNVMYWYQQKSSQAPKLLFHYYDKDFNNEADTPDNFQSRRPNTSFCFLDIRSPGLGDTAMYLCATSRALAFNEQFFGPGTRLTVL.

To note about this clone: A junction boundary mismatches the germline segment, possibly from a read error. CDR3 DNA: TGTGCTAGCGGTTTGGCAGGCGCCGTCTATGGCTACACCTTC. Translating it yields CASGLAGAVYGYTF. This chain links TRBV12-5 with TRBJ1-2; D is uncertain. The germline V gene has CDR1 LGHNT and CDR2 FRNRAP. The CDR3 has 14 amino acids.

The chain links TRBV2 to TRBJ2-7, with a tentative D call TRBD1 (9 bases). Germline-derived CDR1 and CDR2 are SNHLY and FYNNEI. The CDR3 has 16 amino acids. With 6 bases removed from V and 3 bases from J, the gap between germline ends came to 21 bases. The CDR3 is CASRPGGGQGLYEQYF. The CDR3 nucleotides read TGTGCCAGCAGGCCGGGGGGGGGACAGGGCCTCTACGAGCAGTACTTC.

This clone was observed once. V gene TRBV10-3 combines with J gene TRBJ1-2, with 8 nucleotides matching TRBD1. Germline CDR1 and CDR2: ENHRY and SYGVKD. V lost 2 bases and J lost 8; bases outside the gene matches: 4. The CDR3 spans 13 residues. The CDR3 region is CAISEGRGQGYTF. The CDR3 DNA is TGTGCCATCAGTGAGGGCAGGGGGCAAGGCTACACCTTC.